Each of the 17 T cell receptor beta chains below was sequenced from the same sample in a study of somatic mutations in cytotoxic T cells in rheumatoid arthritis. Some clones are missing from TCRdb's copy, which holds only in-frame ones; the method was immunoSEQ multiplex PCR. The sample lists about 3,900 clones; approximately 93% were seen once. The sequencing sample was made of CD8+ T cells sorted from blood. These receptors came from a woman aged 60 to 75 with rheumatoid arthritis.

This clone was picked up one time. The V call is TRBV7-9, the J call TRBJ2-1, with 7 bases identical to TRBD2. V lost 4 bases to trimming and J lost 5 bases; unmatched junction nucleotides: 8. The germline gives CDR1 SEHNR, CDR2 FQNEAQ (reference sequence). CDR3 size: 15 residues. CDR3 DNA sequence: TGTGCCAGCAGCTCAGGCGGGGGTATGCACAATGAGCAGTTCTTC. It yields the protein CASSSGGGMHNEQFF.

The chain couples TRBV11-2 to TRBJ2-7; 10 positions agree with TRBD1. The CDR3 totals 16 residues. The V and J ends lost 2 bases and 3 bases, in that order; junction bases with no gene match: 7. Germline V gives CDR1 SGHAT, CDR2 FQNNGV. In DNA, the CDR3 is TGTGCCAGCAGCTTAACCGGGACAGGGGTCGACTACGAGCAGTACGTC. Its protein product is CASSLTGTGVDYEQYV.

The chain links TRBV6-5 to TRBJ2-7; TRBD1 might be the D (6 bases). This CDR3 has 13 residues. Germline CDR1 reads MNHEY; CDR2 reads SVGAGI. Trimming shortened V by 2 bases and J by 3 bases, and 8 bases separated the two germline ends. CDR3 in DNA: TGTGCCAGCAGTTACGTAGGGGGCTACGAGCAGTACGTC. Its translation: CASSYVGGYEQYV.

This clone was seen just once. The V gene is TRBV9, the J gene TRBJ2-1; 8 bases are a match to TRBD1. In germline, CDR1 is SGDLS, CDR2 YYNGEE. There are 15 residues in the CDR3. Trimming at V came to 2 bases and at J to 2 bases, leaving 3 bases not matched to a gene. CDR3 nucleotide sequence: TGTGCCAGCAGCGTCGACAGGGGAACCTACAATGAGCAGTTCTTC. It encodes CASSVDRGTYNEQFF. Filled out from reference TRBV9 and TRBJ2-1, the complete variable domain reads DSGVTQTPKHLITATGQRVTLRCSPRSGDLSVYWYQQSLDQGLQFLIQYYNGEERAKGNILERFSAQQFPDLHSELNLSSLELGDSALYFCASSVDRGTYNEQFFGPGTRLTVL.

The chain couples TRBV4-2 to TRBJ2-2; D gene ambiguous. Germline values: CDR1 LGHNA, CDR2 YNFKEQ. Trimming removed 0 bases at V and 6 bases at J, with 8 bases between. There are 14 residues in the CDR3. The CDR3 loop reads CASSQDRAAGELFF. The CDR3 DNA reads as TGTGCCAGCAGCCAAGATCGAGCCGCCGGGGAGCTGTTTTTT.

The rearrangement links TRBV13 to TRBJ2-3; TRBD2 is a possible D gene (6 bases). Trimming shortened V by 2 bases and J by 4 bases, and 10 bases separated the two germline ends. This CDR3 spans 14 amino acids. Per the germline V gene, CDR1 is PRHDT and CDR2 is FYEKMQ (reference sequence). Here the CDR3 DNA reads TGTGCCAGCAGCTTACAACTAGCCCCAGATACGCAGTATTTT. This sequence encodes CASSLQLAPDTQYF.

Notes on this clone: Compared with germline, one end of the junction differs, possibly owing to a read error. The sample has other DNA sequences that encode this CDR3 too. This chain links TRBV19 with TRBJ2-7; no clear D gene. Germline-derived CDR1 and CDR2 are LNHDA and SQIVND (reference sequence). This CDR3 has 13 amino acids. CDR3 residues: CASSIDLFNEQYF. The CDR3 nucleotides are TGTGCCAGTAGTATAGATCTATTCAACGAGCAATACTTC.

The J gene is TRBJ1-5, the V gene TRBV4-1, with 8 nucleotides matching TRBD1. Trimming took 0 bases from V and 4 from J; bases not matched to a gene: 8. The CDR3 runs 17 residues. Looked up from germline, CDR1 is MGHRA and CDR2 is YSYEKL. The CDR3 spells CASSQDYPTGVNQPQHF. For the CDR3, the DNA is TGCGCCAGCAGCCAAGATTACCCGACAGGGGTAAATCAGCCCCAGCATTTT.

The J gene is TRBJ2-2, the V gene TRBV5-1, with 9 positions matching TRBD1. The germline CDR1 and CDR2 sequences are SGHRS and YFSETQ. This CDR3 region has 17 residues. After removal of 3 bases from V and 8 bases from J, the junction contained 14 bases not matched to a gene. The CDR3 nucleotides read TGCGCCAGCAGCTCGAGTCCCGGGACAGGGACCAAAGGGGAGCTGTTTTTT. Protein: CASSSSPGTGTKGELFF.

The CDR3 DNA follows: TGTGCCAGTAGTATAGGACTCTACAATGAGCAGTTCTTC. Encoded protein: CASSIGLYNEQFF. The chain couples TRBV19 to TRBJ2-1; D uncertain. The CDR3 is made up of 13 amino acids. The V gene lost 1 base and the J gene lost 3 bases, with 4 bases spanning the gap. CDR1 is LNHDA and CDR2 is SQIVND in the germline V gene (reference sequence).

This chain connects TRBV2 to TRBJ2-7; D remains unclear. Germline assignment: CDR1 SNHLY and CDR2 FYNNEI. This CDR3 is 17 amino acids long. V lost 7 bases and J lost 6, with 28 bases in between. In DNA, the CDR3 is TGTGCCAGCATACTTATTCCGCAGACATACGATTCTGGCGAGCAGTACTTC. It is translated as CASILIPQTYDSGEQYF.

The genes are TRBV7-6 and TRBJ1-4, with D possibly being TRBD1 (5 bases). V dropped 2 bases and J dropped 6 bases, with 16 bases sitting between them. This CDR3 contains 16 residues. Germline V gives CDR1 SGHVS, CDR2 FNYEAQ. The CDR3 region is CASSLSGREMHEKLFF. For the CDR3, the DNA is TGTGCCAGCAGCTTATCGGGGCGGGAGATGCATGAAAAACTGTTTTTT.

This clone has just one count. The V call is TRBV6-4, the J call TRBJ2-3, with 8 bases lining up with TRBD1. Unmatched junction bases numbered 4, after V lost 6 bases and J lost 2 bases. This CDR3 region has 14 residues. Germline values: CDR1 MRHNA, CDR2 SNTAGT. The chain's CDR3 is CASSDRGVTDTQYF. Here the CDR3 DNA reads TGTGCCAGCAGCGACAGGGGCGTCACAGATACGCAGTATTTT.

The chain combines TRBV7-9 with TRBJ2-4; the D is unclear. Germline assignment: CDR1 SEHNR and CDR2 FQNEAQ (reference sequence). V lost 4 bases to trimming and J lost 0 bases, with 7 bases between them. This CDR3 contains 14 residues. CDR3 loop: CASSSLLAKNIQYF. DNA for the CDR3: TGTGCCAGCAGCTCTTTGTTAGCCAAAAACATTCAGTACTTC.

The chain recombines TRBV10-2 with TRBJ2-3; D might be TRBD2 (6 bases). CDR3 length equals 12 residues. Germline values: CDR1 WSHSY, CDR2 SAAADI. V was pared by 5 bases and J by 8 bases, with 11 bases between. CDR3: CASSQPGGTQYF. CDR3 DNA sequence: TGCGCCAGCAGTCAACCCGGGGGTACGCAGTATTTT.

The chain is built from TRBV5-1 and TRBJ2-3, with a tentative D call TRBD1 (6 bases). V lost 1 base to trimming and J lost 0 bases, with 9 bases between them. Germline CDR1 and CDR2: SGHRS and YFSETQ. The CDR3 runs to 15 residues. CDR3 coding DNA: TGCGCCAGCAGCTTGCCACAGGGTAGCACAGATACGCAGTATTTT. Translating it yields CASSLPQGSTDTQYF.

The rearrangement joins TRBV6-1 to TRBJ1-1, with a tentative D call TRBD1 (5 bases). The V end lost 2 bases, the J end lost 6 bases, and 16 bases lay between the germline ends. This CDR3 is 15 amino acids long. Looked up from germline, CDR1 is MNHNS and CDR2 is SASEGT. The CDR3 region has the DNA TGTGCCAGCAGTGAAATGGGGTCTTGGGGGGCTGAAGCTTTCTTT. Its protein is CASSEMGSWGAEAFF.